The 10 T cell receptor beta chains listed next were all sequenced from one sample in a study of shared clonotypes between healthy human individuals. The protocol was immunoSEQ multiplex PCR, while the TCRdb copy is restricted to in-frame clones and leaves out a portion. The sample carries 1,500,000 or so clones, roughly 98.5% recorded once. Sequenced sample: naive CD4+ T cells sorted from blood. Subset specified: CD45RA+ positively selected. The receptor source for this set is a man aged 25-45 years in good health.

The rearrangement uses TRBV28 and TRBJ2-7; D is possibly TRBD1 (5 bases). The CDR3 is 14 amino acids. Trimming stripped 8 bases from V and 6 bases from J, with 20 bases between. Germline CDR1 reads MDHEN; CDR2 reads SYDVKM. The CDR3 loop reads CASSPGGWGSEQYF. DNA of the CDR3: TGTGCCAGCTCGCCCGGCGGTTGGGGCTCCGAGCAGTACTTC.

The J gene is TRBJ2-3, the V gene TRBV5-1, with unresolved D. V lost 6 bases and J lost 0, with 8 bases in between. Germline V gene sequence: CDR1 SGHRS, CDR2 YFSETQ. The CDR3 sequence is 13 residues long. For the CDR3, the DNA is TGCGCCAGCAATCCACATAGCACAGATACGCAGTATTTT. Translating it yields CASNPHSTDTQYF.

This chain uses TRBV18 with TRBJ2-5; either TRBD1 or TRBD2 may supply D (6 bases each). The CDR3 totals 15 residues. Germline values: CDR1 KGHSH, CDR2 LQKENI. Trimming cost V 3 bases and J 1 base, with 12 bases left between them. The CDR3 spells CASSPPGGLQETQYF. The CDR3 nucleotides read TGTGCCAGCTCACCCCCTGGGGGGCTCCAAGAGACCCAGTACTTC.

This chain connects TRBV6-6 to TRBJ2-2; D assignment may be TRBD1 or TRBD2 (5 bases each). CDR3 length: 14 residues. Germline V gene lookup returns CDR1 MNHNY and CDR2 SVGAGI (reference sequence). The V and J ends lost 4 bases and 2 bases respectively, with 8 bases between them. The CDR3 loop reads CASSWDGNTGELFF. Here the CDR3 DNA reads TGTGCCAGCAGTTGGGACGGAAACACCGGGGAGCTGTTTTTT.

This clone showed up just once. The chain recombines TRBV4-1 with TRBJ2-7, with 7 bases lining up with TRBD2. The V and J ends lost 0 bases and 5 bases, in that order; junction bases with no gene match: 10. The germline V gene encodes CDR1 MGHRA and CDR2 YSYEKL. The CDR3 contains 16 residues. Written as DNA, the CDR3 is TGCGCCAGCAGCCAAGATGCCGGGAGGCGTAGCGACGAGCAGTACTTC. Encoded protein: CASSQDAGRRSDEQYF.

The genes are TRBV29-1 and TRBJ1-1; D is unclear. CDR3 length: 12 amino acids. Germline CDR1 is SQVTM and CDR2 is ANQGSEA. Trimming removed 6 bases at V and 2 bases at J, with 10 bases between. CDR3 nucleotide sequence: TGCAGCGTCGCCAGTAGAAACACTGAAGCTTTCTTT. Protein product: CSVASRNTEAFF.

The genes are TRBV14 and TRBJ2-1, with no clear D. Trimming took off 7 bases at V and 10 bases at J, with 17 bases between the two ends. Germline values: CDR1 SGHDN, CDR2 FVKESK. This CDR3 spans 13 amino acids. CDR3 sequence reads: CASTQSPGREQFF. In nucleotides, the CDR3 is TGTGCCAGCACCCAGAGTCCCGGTAGGGAGCAGTTCTTC.

The genes are TRBV15 and TRBJ2-1; D is unclear. Trimming left V 0 bases short and J 3 bases short, with 9 bases between. CDR3 length: 15 amino acids. Germline assignment: CDR1 LNHNV and CDR2 YYDKDF (reference sequence). The CDR3 DNA sequence: TGTGCCACCAGCAGAGAGCAAGTTGGCTACAATGAGCAGTTCTTC. Protein sequence: CATSREQVGYNEQFF. The variable domain in full, with the rest retrieved from reference TRBV15 and TRBJ2-1, is DAMVIQNPRYQVTQFGKPVTLSCSQTLNHNVMYWYQQKSSQAPKLLFHYYDKDFNNEADTPDNFQSRRPNTSFCFLDIRSPGLGDTAMYLCATSREQVGYNEQFFGPGTRLTVL.

The CDR3 reads CASSVAGTSGRAGELFF. The CDR3, as DNA: TGTGCCAGCAGCGTAGCTGGGACTAGCGGGAGGGCCGGGGAGCTGTTTTTT. The rearrangement links TRBV9 to TRBJ2-2; 16 bases match TRBD2. Per the germline V gene, CDR1 is SGDLS and CDR2 is YYNGEE. After removal of 0 bases from V and 6 bases from J, the junction contained 2 bases not matched to a gene. CDR3 length: 17 residues.

V gene TRBV9 combines with J gene TRBJ2-3; weak D call: TRBD1 (6 bases). CDR3 size: 14 residues. Germline values: CDR1 SGDLS, CDR2 YYNGEE. V was clipped by 4 bases and J by 6 bases, with 15 bases between them. The chain's CDR3 is CASSIRTGSDTQYF. The DNA of the CDR3 is TGTGCCAGCAGCATCAGAACAGGGTCGGATACGCAGTATTTT.